The rows below give T cell receptor beta chains drawn from one sample of a study of CD8+ T cells in alopecia areata. Data came from immunoSEQ multiplex PCR; TCRdb stores just in-frame clones and leaves some out. The repertoire holds 150,000 or so clones, 45% to 60% seen once, with about 4.9% in the top ten. Sequencing input: CD4+ T cells sorted from blood. The source of these receptors is a human donor in good health. Both conserved end residues are part of each CDR3. A D gene is named only where the DNA matches it firmly. Only some rows state a clone size, as once, few, many or a class for expanded clones.

J gene,D gene,V gene,clone size,CDR3 protein,CDR3 DNA
TRBJ2-5,.,TRBV29-1,once,CSVPKGGETQYF,TGCAGCGTTCCCAAGGGAGGTGAGACCCAGTACTTC
TRBJ2-1,.,TRBV27,.,CASSVRSHNEQFF,TGTGCCAGCAGTGTGAGGTCTCACAATGAGCAGTTCTTC
TRBJ1-4,TRBD1,TRBV5-6,.,CASSSRDRGEKLFF,TGTGCCAGCAGCTCCCGGGACAGGGGTGAAAAACTGTTTTTT
TRBJ2-6,.,TRBV11-2,.,CASSFTPGANVLTF,TGTGCCAGCAGCTTCACCCCTGGGGCCAACGTCCTGACTTTC
TRBJ2-1,TRBD2,TRBV25-1,.,CASSEPKRDYNEQFF,TGTGCCAGCAGTGAACCCAAGCGGGACTACAATGAGCAGTTCTTC
TRBJ1-4,.,TRBV29-1,.,CSAWDRGVEKLFF,TGCAGCGCTTGGGACCGAGGGGTGGAAAAACTGTTTTTT
TRBJ1-1,.,TRBV5-6,.,CASSLESRRNTEAFF,TGTGCCAGCAGCTTGGAGTCTCGCAGGAACACTGAAGCTTTCTTT
TRBJ2-1,TRBD2,TRBV27,.,CASMTAGGSSYNEQFF,TGTGCCAGCATGACGGCGGGAGGTTCTTCCTACAATGAGCAGTTCTTC
TRBJ2-4,.,TRBV5-6,.,CASSPGTSQGTLAKNIQYF,TGTGCCAGCAGCCCGGGGACGTCGCAGGGGACTCTAGCCAAAAACATTCAGTACTTC
TRBJ2-1,TRBD2,TRBV29-1,.,CSVGLADNEQFF,TGCAGCGTTGGGCTAGCGGACAATGAGCAGTTCTTC
TRBJ2-1,TRBD1,TRBV29-1,.,CSVDGDSFAYNEQFF,TGCAGCGTTGACGGGGACAGCTTCGCCTACAATGAGCAGTTCTTC
TRBJ2-3,.,TRBV19,few,CASSQGRLSTDTQYF,TGTGCCAGTAGTCAAGGGAGGCTGAGCACAGATACGCAGTATTTT
TRBJ2-3,.,TRBV29-1,.,CSAARATDTQYF,TGCAGCGCCGCACGTGCCACAGATACGCAGTATTTT
TRBJ1-1,.,TRBV5-1,.,CASSLEGGEAAFF,TGCGCCAGCAGCTTGGAGGGCGGAGAAGCAGCTTTCTTT
TRBJ2-1,.,TRBV7-2,.,CASSLWDATYNEQFF,TGTGCCAGCAGCTTATGGGACGCCACATACAATGAGCAGTTCTTC
TRBJ1-4,TRBD1,TRBV7-9,few,CASSAGTGTANEKLFF,TGTGCCAGCAGCGCCGGAACCGGGACAGCTAATGAAAAACTGTTTTTT
TRBJ2-3,TRBD1,TRBV9,.,CASSALQTGVRTDTQYF,TGTGCCAGCAGCGCCCTGCAGACAGGGGTCCGCACAGATACGCAGTATTTT
TRBJ1-1,.,TRBV5-1,.,CASSLGTARKQGNTEAFF,TGCGCCAGCAGCTTGGGGACGGCAAGAAAACAGGGGAACACTGAAGCTTTCTTT
TRBJ2-1,.,TRBV5-1,once,CASSLDNDVYEQFF,TGCGCCAGCAGCTTGGATAACGACGTCTATGAGCAGTTCTTC
TRBJ2-7,TRBD2,TRBV7-9,.,CASSSTRTSGTINF,TGTGCCAGCAGCTCAACCCGGACTAGCGGGACCATTAACTTC
TRBJ1-2,TRBD1,TRBV25-1,.,CASRQGIHGYTF,TGTGCCAGCAGACAGGGGATCCATGGCTACACCTTC
TRBJ2-7,.,TRBV27,few,CASSRQIFYEQYF,TGTGCCAGCAGTCGACAGATTTTCTACGAGCAGTACTTC
TRBJ2-1,.,TRBV2,.,CASRNDGDNEQFF,TGTGCCAGCAGGAACGACGGGGACAATGAGCAGTTCTTC
TRBJ2-5,.,TRBV29-1,few,CSVGGRGNQETQYF,TGCAGCGTTGGAGGGCGTGGGAACCAAGAGACCCAGTACTTC
TRBJ2-1,TRBD1,TRBV27,.,CASGRPGTGWKNEQFF,TGTGCCAGCGGAAGACCCGGGACAGGGTGGAAAAATGAGCAGTTCTTC
TRBJ2-5,.,TRBV5-6,.,CASSFSGWETQYF,TGTGCCAGCAGCTTTTCGGGATGGGAGACCCAGTACTTC
TRBJ2-1,TRBD2,TRBV28,.,CASSPAGTSGRNEQFF,TGTGCCAGCAGTCCGGCGGGCACTAGCGGGAGAAATGAGCAGTTCTTC
TRBJ2-2,.,TRBV5-6,.,CASSLDVGEVTGELFF,TGTGCCAGCAGCTTGGATGTGGGAGAAGTTACCGGGGAGCTGTTTTTT
TRBJ2-3,.,TRBV9,.,CASSVGQATDTQYF,TGTGCCAGCAGCGTAGGGCAGGCAACAGATACGCAGTATTTT
TRBJ2-3,TRBD2,TRBV6-1,.,CASSEEAGGPDTQYF,TGTGCCAGCAGTGAAGAAGCGGGAGGGCCAGATACGCAGTATTTT
TRBJ2-7,TRBD2,TRBV5-6,.,CASKEAGGSSYEQYF,TGTGCCAGCAAGGAGGCGGGAGGGAGCTCCTACGAGCAGTACTTC